This TCR beta chain was obtained from a study of blood T cell repertoires in COVID-19. V gave up 5 bases and J gave up 3 bases, with 20 bases separating them. The CDR3 sequence is 17 residues long. Germline lookup yields CDR1 SGDLS and CDR2 YYNGEE. Assay: immunoSEQ multiplex PCR; the TCRdb copy retains only in-frame clones and omits some. The repertoire holds some 160,000 clones, with about four fifths as singletons. The sequencing sample was made of peripheral blood. The J gene is TRBJ1-4, the V gene TRBV9; D ambiguous. This TCR was sampled from a man in his sixties or seventies with active or convalescent COVID-19. This chain's CDR3 is CASSRRGQTESNEKLFF. The CDR3 DNA follows: TGTGCCAGCAGTCGTAGAGGCCAGACGGAGTCTAATGAAAAACTGTTTTTT.